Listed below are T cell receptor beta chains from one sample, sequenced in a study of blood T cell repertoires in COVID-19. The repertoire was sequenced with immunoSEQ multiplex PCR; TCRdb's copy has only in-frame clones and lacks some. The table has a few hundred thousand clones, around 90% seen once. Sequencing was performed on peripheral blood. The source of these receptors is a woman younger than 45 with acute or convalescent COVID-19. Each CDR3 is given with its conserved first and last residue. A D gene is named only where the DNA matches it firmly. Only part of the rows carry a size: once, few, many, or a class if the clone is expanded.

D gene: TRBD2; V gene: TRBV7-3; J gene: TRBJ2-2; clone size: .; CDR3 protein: CASSLYGRSGAGGELFF; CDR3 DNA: TGTGCCAGCAGCTTATACGGTCGGAGCGGGGCTGGCGGGGAGCTGTTTTTT
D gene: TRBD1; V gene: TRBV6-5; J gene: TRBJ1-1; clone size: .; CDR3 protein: CASSPPGQGLRAFF; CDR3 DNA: TGTGCCAGCAGTCCCCCGGGACAGGGCCTTCGGGCTTTCTTT
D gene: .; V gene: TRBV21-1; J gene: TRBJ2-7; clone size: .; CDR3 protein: CASMSNGTGGCLFLGEQYF; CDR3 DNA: TGTGCCAGCATGTCTAACGGGACAGGGGGCTGTCTCTTCCTGGGTGAGCAGTACTTC
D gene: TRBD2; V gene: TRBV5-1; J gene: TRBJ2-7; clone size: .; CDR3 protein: CASSLAGGAYEQYF; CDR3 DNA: TGCGCCAGCAGCTTGGCGGGGGGGGCCTACGAGCAGTACTTC
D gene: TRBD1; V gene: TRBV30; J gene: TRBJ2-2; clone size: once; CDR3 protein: CARTGGTGELFF; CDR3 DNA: TGTGCTAGGACAGGGGGCACCGGGGAGCTGTTTTTT
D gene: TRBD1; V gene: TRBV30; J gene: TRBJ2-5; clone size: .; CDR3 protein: CAWTNDRVDQETQYF; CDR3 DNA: TGTGCCTGGACGAACGACAGGGTTGACCAAGAGACCCAGTACTTC
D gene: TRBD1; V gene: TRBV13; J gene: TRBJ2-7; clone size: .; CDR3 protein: CASSLGDPGQGYEQYF; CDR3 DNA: TGTGCCAGCAGCTTAGGGGACCCGGGACAGGGCTACGAGCAGTACTTC
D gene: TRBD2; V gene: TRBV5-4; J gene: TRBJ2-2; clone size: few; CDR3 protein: CASSKGLAGEGRTGELFF; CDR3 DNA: TGTGCCAGCAGCAAGGGACTAGCGGGAGAAGGGAGAACCGGGGAGCTGTTTTTT
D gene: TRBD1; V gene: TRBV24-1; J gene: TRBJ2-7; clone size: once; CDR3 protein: CATKETGSLEQYF; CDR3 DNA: TGTGCCACCAAGGAGACAGGGAGTTTGGAGCAGTACTTC
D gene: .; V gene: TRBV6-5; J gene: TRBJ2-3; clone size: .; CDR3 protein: CASSPSRGWADTQYF; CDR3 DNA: TGTGCCAGCAGCCCCTCGAGGGGGTGGGCAGATACGCAGTATTTT
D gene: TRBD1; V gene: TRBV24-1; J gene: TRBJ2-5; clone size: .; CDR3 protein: CATSDLRTGRQGETQYF; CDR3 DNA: TGTGCCACCAGTGACCTTCGGACAGGGCGACAAGGCGAGACCCAGTACTTC
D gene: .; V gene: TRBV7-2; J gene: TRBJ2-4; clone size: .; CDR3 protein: CASSANTSRTGNIQYF; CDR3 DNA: TGTGCCAGCAGCGCTAACACTAGCAGAACGGGGAACATTCAGTACTTC
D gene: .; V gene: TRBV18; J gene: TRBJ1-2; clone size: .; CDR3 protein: CASSPAYGGGSNYGYTF; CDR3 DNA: TGTGCCAGCTCACCGGCTTATGGCGGGGGCTCTAACTATGGCTACACCTTC
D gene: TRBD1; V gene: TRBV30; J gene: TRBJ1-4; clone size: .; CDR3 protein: CAWSQDRGREKLFF; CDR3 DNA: TGTGCCTGGAGCCAGGACAGGGGGCGGGAAAAACTGTTTTTT
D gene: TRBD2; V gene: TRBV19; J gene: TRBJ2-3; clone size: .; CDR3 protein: CASRGLAPDTQYF; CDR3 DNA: TGTGCCAGTAGGGGACTAGCCCCAGATACGCAGTATTTT